The clone carrying this TCR beta chain was seen ten or more times. Its specificity is not known. The germline V gene has CDR1 SGHTA and CDR2 FQGNSA. This CDR3 contains 15 residues. V dropped 5 bases and J dropped 10 bases, with 18 bases sitting between them. This specimen belongs to a study of identical twins. Each CDR3 protein gets one entry after TCRdb re-called the 5' RACE reads with MiXCR. The table records approximately 600,000 distinct CDR3 sequences, 7% to 7.5% of them present only once. The study, taken as a whole, reports: Out-of-frame alpha sequences shared by twins showed excess low generation probability.

This sample also appeared in a second study, on yellow fever vaccine responses in identical twins.

V is TRBV7-2 and J is TRBJ1-6; weak D call: TRBD1 (5 bases). The specimen was PBMCs. This sequence was found in a woman under 30 in good health. The CDR3 sequence: CASSPDGGAKSPLHF. In DNA, the CDR3 is TGTGCCAGCAGCCCTGATGGGGGTGCGAAATCACCCCTCCACTTT.